The 3 T cell receptor beta chains below come from one sample, sequenced in a study of CD8+CD57+ T cells in acquired aplastic anemia. The template for TCR beta VDJ and CDR3 sequence profiling was genomic DNA. From the reads, TCRdb called clonotypes with MiXCR, one entry per CDR3 protein. The sample has about 120,000 distinct CDR3 sequences; about 40% are singletons. Patients chosen for sequencing had shown CD8+CD57+ cell expansion by flow cytometry. Material for sequencing was sorted CD4+, CD8+, or CD8+CD57+ T cells (not recorded which) from PBMCs. The origin of the receptors is a human donor with aplastic anemia.

Points on this clonotype: One junction end does not reproduce the germline sequence, and a read error may be involved. The genes are TRBV12-3 or TRBV12-4 and TRBJ1-2; TRBD1 is a possible D gene (5 bases). This CDR3 is 11 amino acids long. CDR3 loop: CASAGPGGCAF. As DNA, the CDR3 is TGTGCCAGTGCGGGGCCCGGCGGCTGCGCCTTC.

V is TRBV25-1 and J is TRBJ2-3; D might be TRBD1 or TRBD2, each matching 5 bases. The CDR3 contains 18 residues. The V gene's germline CDR1 is MGHDK and CDR2 SYGVNS. Trimming took 4 bases from V and 0 from J, leaving 20 bases between them. The CDR3 region has the DNA TGTGCCAGCAGTGCGATCCAGAAGAGGGACCCTAGCACAGATACGCAGTATTTT. Translated: CASSAIQKRDPSTDTQYF.

This clonotype has at least ten counts. This chain links TRBV6-4 with TRBJ1-2, with D possibly TRBD1 on 6 matching bases. The germline V gene has CDR1 MRHNA and CDR2 SNTAGT. CDR3 length equals 13 residues. Trimming cost V 9 bases and J 7 bases, with 18 bases left between them. The CDR3 loop is CASSNQGLSGYTF. In DNA form, the CDR3 reads TGTGCCAGTTCGAACCAGGGGTTGAGTGGCTACACCTTC.